Described below is a single T cell receptor (beta chain) sequence and its context. As yet, its antigen is unknown. This entry belongs to a study of cytomegalovirus exposure and HLA in healthy donors. Study summary: Early release data held roughly 90 million unique TCRs from HLA-typed donors.

Study-wide points: Data from an earlier analysis indicated that most TCR beta V segments were productive either about 90% or about 30% of the time.

Primers: 60 Vbeta forward and 13 Jbeta reverse. Sequenced by immunoSEQ multiplex PCR; TCRdb stores in-frame clones only, minus some. The table lists about 200,000 clones, around 78% of them singletons. Specimen: PBMCs. The sequence came from a man under 40 in good health and CMV-seronegative.

This CDR3 is CASSKRRTIYNEQFF. The CDR3 bases are TGTGCCAGTAGTAAGCGGAGGACTATCTACAATGAGCAGTTCTTC. The rearrangement uses TRBV19 and TRBJ2-1; tentative D call: TRBD2 (6 bases). The germline gives CDR1 LNHDA, CDR2 SQIVND (reference sequence). CDR3 size: 15 residues. Between the trimmed V and J ends, which lost 4 bases and 3 bases, there was a span of 13 bases.